The 13 T cell receptor beta chains below come from one sample, sequenced in a study of cytomegalovirus exposure and HLA in healthy donors. Amplification used 60 Vbeta primers and 13 Jbeta primers. Here immunoSEQ multiplex PCR was the method, and the copy in TCRdb shows in-frame clones only, minus some. The table has roughly 160,000 clones, 87% seen once. Sequences were obtained from PBMCs. The receptors originated from a woman aged 30 to 39 in good health and CMV-seronegative.

The chain links TRBV5-4 to TRBJ2-1, with TRBD2 as a possible D gene (6 bases). The CDR3 covers 14 residues. Germline-derived CDR1 and CDR2 are SGHNT and YYREEE (reference sequence). V was cut by 5 bases and J by 9 bases, with 18 bases left in between. As DNA, the CDR3 is TGTGCCAGCAGGGGGGGTGTTTCCTTCGGTGAGCAGTTCTTC. It specifies CASRGGVSFGEQFF.

This clone was seen more than once but under ten times. V and J are TRBV7-9 and TRBJ1-1; weak D call: TRBD1 (5 bases). Per germline, CDR1 SEHNR and CDR2 FQNEAQ (reference sequence). Deletions cut 8 bases from V and 1 base from J, with 11 bases between. This CDR3 has 13 amino acids. This CDR3 is CASLRGTNTEAFF. DNA for the CDR3: TGTGCCAGCCTACGCGGGACGAACACTGAAGCTTTCTTT.

J is TRBJ1-2 and V is TRBV16; 9 nucleotides align to TRBD1. The CDR3 is 15 residues long. With 4 bases clipped from V and 8 bases from J, the junction kept 11 bases outside the gene matches. CDR1 and CDR2 from the germline V gene are KGHSY and FQNENV. CDR3 region: CASSPLTGGPKGYTF. DNA for the CDR3: TGTGCCAGCAGCCCCTTAACAGGGGGCCCTAAGGGCTACACCTTC. Looking up the rest from reference TRBV16 and TRBJ1-2 gives the full variable domain: GEEVAQTPKHLVRGEGQKAKLYCAPIKGHSYVFWYQQVLKNEFKFLISFQNENVFDETGMPKERFSAKCLPNSPCSLEIQATKLEDSAVYFCASSPLTGGPKGYTFGSGTRLTVV.

This chain links TRBV27 with TRBJ2-1; the D gene is possibly TRBD2 (6 bases). Trimming left V 6 bases short and J 8 bases short, with 11 bases between. CDR1 is MNHEY, CDR2 SMNVEV, per germline (reference sequence). There are 12 residues in the CDR3. Written as DNA, the CDR3 is TGTGCCAGCAGGTTAAGCGGGCATGAGCAGTTCTTC. Amino acid sequence: CASRLSGHEQFF.

This clone was recorded only once. This chain links TRBV15 with TRBJ2-3, with a weak D call TRBD2 (6 bases). CDR1 is LNHNV and CDR2 is YYDKDF in the germline V gene (reference sequence). CDR3 length: 17 residues. V lost 0 bases and J lost 3, with 16 bases in between. CDR3 residues: CATSRDLSGWGTDTQYF. The DNA of the CDR3 is TGTGCCACCAGCAGAGATCTCAGCGGGTGGGGGACAGATACGCAGTATTTT.

The CDR3 protein is CASSLVRGSWNEQFF. In DNA, the CDR3 is TGCGCCAGCAGCTTGGTCAGGGGATCGTGGAATGAGCAGTTCTTC. The rearrangement joins TRBV5-1 to TRBJ2-1; maybe TRBD1 (6 bases). V lost 0 bases and J 7 bases, leaving 14 bases between the germline ends. The CDR3 consists of 15 residues. Germline loops: CDR1 SGHRS, CDR2 YFSETQ.

The chain is built from TRBV27 and TRBJ1-1; 7 bases are a match to TRBD1. With 3 bases clipped from V and 1 base from J, the junction kept 8 bases outside the gene matches. This CDR3 is built from 16 residues. The germline gives CDR1 MNHEY, CDR2 SMNVEV (reference sequence). Written as DNA, the CDR3 is TGTGCCAGCAGTTTGCGGGACAGAGCCCCGAACACTGAAGCTTTCTTT. It codes for CASSLRDRAPNTEAFF.

This clone was observed a single time. CDR3 DNA sequence: TGTGCCAGCAGTATAGACATAAACACTGAAGCTTTCTTT. Translating it yields CASSIDINTEAFF. This chain uses TRBV7-9 with TRBJ1-1; D unclear. V shed 6 bases and J shed 2 bases, with 10 bases lying between them. This CDR3 has 13 amino acids. Germline V gene lookup returns CDR1 SEHNR and CDR2 FQNEAQ (reference sequence). The full variable domain, rest sourced from reference TRBV7-9 and TRBJ1-1, is DTGVSQNPRHKITKRGQNVTFRCDPISEHNRLYWYRQTLGQGPEFLTYFQNEAQLEKSRLLSDRFSAERPKGSFSTLEIQRTEQGDSAMYLCASSIDINTEAFFGQGTRLTVV.

This clone was observed a single time. The chain has TRBV9 and TRBJ1-2; weak D call: TRBD1 (6 bases). V dropped 4 bases and J dropped 4 bases, with 14 bases sitting between them. CDR1 is SGDLS, CDR2 YYNGEE, per germline. CDR3 length: 14 amino acids. The CDR3 DNA sequence: TGTGCCAGCAGCTCCCGGACAGCAGCCTATGGCTACACCTTC. Its translation is CASSSRTAAYGYTF. Looking up the rest from reference TRBV9 and TRBJ1-2 gives the full variable domain: DSGVTQTPKHLITATGQRVTLRCSPRSGDLSVYWYQQSLDQGLQFLIQYYNGEERAKGNILERFSAQQFPDLHSELNLSSLELGDSALYFCASSSRTAAYGYTFGSGTRLTVV.

The J gene is TRBJ1-5, the V gene TRBV2, with TRBD1 identical over 7 bases. Germline V lookup: CDR1 SNHLY, CDR2 FYNNEI. The CDR3 has 15 amino acids. V lost 10 bases to trimming and J lost 3 bases; unmatched junction nucleotides: 12. The CDR3 here is CATRPTGLNNQPQHF. Here the CDR3 DNA reads TGTGCCACCCGGCCGACAGGGCTTAACAATCAGCCCCAGCATTTT.

The chain links TRBV4-3 to TRBJ2-1; 8 positions agree with TRBD2. Unmatched junction bases numbered 14, after V lost 4 bases and J lost 9 bases. The CDR3 spans 16 residues. Looked up from germline, CDR1 is LGHNA and CDR2 is YSLEER. CDR3 DNA: TGCGCCAGCAGCCTACTAGATCGGGGGGGCGATGGTGAGCAGTTCTTC. It is translated as CASSLLDRGGDGEQFF.

This chain joins TRBV27 and TRBJ2-2; 10 bases map to TRBD2. CDR1 and CDR2 from the germline V gene are MNHEY and SMNVEV (reference sequence). The CDR3 spans 19 residues. With V trimmed by 2 bases and J by 0 bases, 9 bases remained unmatched. The CDR3 DNA is TGTGCCAGCAGTTTAGTGGCTAGCGGGGGCCACGCGAACACCGGGGAGCTGTTTTTT. Encoded protein: CASSLVASGGHANTGELFF.

The rearrangement uses TRBV27 and TRBJ1-1, with 8 bases lining up with TRBD1. V dropped 5 bases and J dropped 1; count of bases not matched to a gene: 18. This CDR3 region has 19 residues. Germline values: CDR1 MNHEY, CDR2 SMNVEV (reference sequence). The CDR3 DNA follows: TGTGCCAGCAGTAAATCCGAGACAGGGGATTATAATTGGAACACTGAAGCTTTCTTT. It is translated as CASSKSETGDYNWNTEAFF.